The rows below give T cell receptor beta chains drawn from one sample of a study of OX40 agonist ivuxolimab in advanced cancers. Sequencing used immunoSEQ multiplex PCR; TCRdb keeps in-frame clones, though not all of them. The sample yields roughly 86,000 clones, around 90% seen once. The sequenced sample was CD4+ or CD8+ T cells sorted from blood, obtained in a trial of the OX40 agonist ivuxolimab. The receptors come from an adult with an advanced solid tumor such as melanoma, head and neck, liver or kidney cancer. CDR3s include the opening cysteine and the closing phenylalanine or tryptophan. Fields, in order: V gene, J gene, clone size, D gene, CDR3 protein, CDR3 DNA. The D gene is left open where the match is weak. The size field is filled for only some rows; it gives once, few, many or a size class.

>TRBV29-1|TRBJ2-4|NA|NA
CSVEDVGSIQYF
TGCAGCGTTGAAGATGTGGGGAGCATTCAGTACTTC
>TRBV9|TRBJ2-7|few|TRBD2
CASSPHPSGRGYEQYF
TGTGCCAGCAGCCCCCACCCTAGCGGGAGGGGGTACGAGCAGTACTTC
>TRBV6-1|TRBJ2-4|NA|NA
CASSEALRLLAKNIQYF
TGTGCCAGCAGTGAAGCGCTCAGACTACTAGCCAAAAACATTCAGTACTTC
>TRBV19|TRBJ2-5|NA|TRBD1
CASSTQGALRLETQYF
TGTGCCAGTAGTACGCAGGGGGCGCTCAGGCTGGAGACCCAGTACTTC
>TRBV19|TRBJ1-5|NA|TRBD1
CASSIGGGGGQPQHF
TGTGCCAGTAGTATAGGAGGAGGGGGCGGTCAGCCCCAGCATTTT
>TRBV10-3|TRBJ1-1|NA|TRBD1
CAISDAGTGNTEAFF
TGTGCCATCAGCGACGCCGGGACAGGGAACACTGAAGCTTTCTTT
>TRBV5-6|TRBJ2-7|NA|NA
CASSLQGRNEQYF
TGTGCCAGCAGCTTGCAGGGGCGGAACGAGCAGTACTTC
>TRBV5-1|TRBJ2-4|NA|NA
CASSLEGFGKNIQYF
TGCGCCAGCAGCTTGGAGGGTTTTGGCAAAAACATTCAGTACTTC
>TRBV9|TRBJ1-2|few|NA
CASSVGDTPNYGYTF
TGTGCCAGCAGCGTAGGGGACACACCTAACTATGGCTACACCTTC
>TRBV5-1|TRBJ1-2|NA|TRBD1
CASSLVGTGMADGYTF
TGCGCCAGCAGCTTGGTAGGGACAGGGATGGCTGATGGCTACACCTTC
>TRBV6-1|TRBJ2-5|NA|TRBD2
CASRVGGVEKTQYF
TGTGCCAGCAGGGTGGGGGGGGTAGAGAAGACCCAGTACTTC